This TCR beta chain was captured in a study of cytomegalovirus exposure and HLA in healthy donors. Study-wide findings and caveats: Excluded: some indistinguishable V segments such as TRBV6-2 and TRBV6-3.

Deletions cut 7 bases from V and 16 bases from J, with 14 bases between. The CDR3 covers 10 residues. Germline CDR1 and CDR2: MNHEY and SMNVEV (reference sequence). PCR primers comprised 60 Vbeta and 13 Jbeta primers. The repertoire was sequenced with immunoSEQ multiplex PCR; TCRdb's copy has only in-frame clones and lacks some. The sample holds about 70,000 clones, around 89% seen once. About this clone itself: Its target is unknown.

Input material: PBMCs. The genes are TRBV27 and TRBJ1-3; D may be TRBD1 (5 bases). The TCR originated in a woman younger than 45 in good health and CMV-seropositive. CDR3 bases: TGTGCCAGCAATTTGGGCCGGGGGTATTTT. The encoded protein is CASNLGRGYF.